In its sample, the clone carrying this T cell receptor beta chain was seen many times. These data originate in a study of T-cell reconstitution after alpha-beta-depleted transplantation in children. Unique molecular identifiers featured in how the TCRbeta library was prepared. Each CDR3 protein is one row after TCRdb ran MiXCR on the PCR reads. The sample has some 530,000 distinct CDR3 sequences; roughly an eighth are singletons. The CDR3 length is 15 residues. Trimming removed 0 bases at V and 7 bases at J, with 17 bases between. Germline loops: CDR1 SGHRS, CDR2 YFSETQ. The chain links TRBV5-1 to TRBJ2-7, with D perhaps matching TRBD1 or TRBD2 (5 bases each). The sequencing used PBMCs from the stem cell graft donor, collected from the stem cell graft. The sequence derives from a human donor who donated a stem cell graft to a child with combined immunodeficiency. CDR3 DNA sequence: TGCGCCAGCAGCTTGGTCGGGACGGAGGCCCTTGAGCAGTACTTC. Amino acid sequence: CASSLVGTEALEQYF.